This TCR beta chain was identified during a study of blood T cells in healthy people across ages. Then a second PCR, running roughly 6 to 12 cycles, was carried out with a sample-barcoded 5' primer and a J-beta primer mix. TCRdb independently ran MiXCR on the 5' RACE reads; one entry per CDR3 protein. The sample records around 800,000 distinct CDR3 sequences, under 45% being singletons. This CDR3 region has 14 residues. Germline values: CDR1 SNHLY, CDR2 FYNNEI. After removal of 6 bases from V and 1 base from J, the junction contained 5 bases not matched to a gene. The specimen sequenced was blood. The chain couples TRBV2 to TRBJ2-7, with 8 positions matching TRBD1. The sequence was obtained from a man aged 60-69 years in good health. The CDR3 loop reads CASRPGGLSYEQYF. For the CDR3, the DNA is TGTGCCAGCAGGCCAGGGGGCTTGTCCTACGAGCAGTACTTC.